This record looks at one T cell receptor beta chain sequence and its context. Its binding antigen is unknown. Per-base quality was not reported, and no clone a single base away is much larger than it. Library preparation was by the immunoSEQ multiplex PCR assay. Rearranged TCR beta chain sequences were amplified using the hsTCRB Kit according to the manufacturer's protocol. TCRB libraries were sequenced on an Illumina MiSeq. The authors processed their data as follows. The proprietary platform of the kit vendor was used for demultiplexing, trimming and gene mapping. The table comes from immuneACCESS by way of TCRdb, which keeps in-frame sequences with V and J called. Part of the clones is missing from these tables; in studies checked, under half for an unresolved V gene and the rest for unknown reasons. The DNA gave D and trimming, while V, J and clone size come from that table. A total of 45,000 to 65,000 clones appear in this sample, around 80% of them only once. The top ten hold roughly 19% of the sample.

Per the publication, the time point label means: baseline, week 1 (first vaccination visit). The treatment or condition label of this sample denotes: pre-vaccination baseline after standard-of-care therapy. The donors had newly diagnosed IDH1-mutant astrocytomas of WHO grade 3 or 4 that showed loss of nuclear ATRX. The samples were drawn from NOA16, a multicentre, single-arm, open-label phase I trial in Germany that tested a mutant IDH1 peptide vaccine in humans for the first time. For immunogenicity testing, the blood drawn at visit V03 was used as the baseline sample. The DNeasy Blood and Tissue Kit was used to extract genomic DNA from EDTA blood for TCRB sequencing. These data come from a study of a mutant IDH1 vaccine in newly diagnosed glioma (dated by TCRdb to the early 2020s). About the full investigation: Of the roughly 34 treated patients, about 60% were male and 37.5% were female, and the mean age was 40.4 years. Longitudinal TCRB deep sequencing was done for 25 to 30 treated patients, wherever samples were available for exploratory analyses. Six visits were used for peripheral blood collection: V03 (baseline), V05, V07, V10, V12 and V13. Before enrollment, most patients had been given radiochemotherapy with temozolomide as standard therapy, while the rest had received either radiotherapy alone or temozolomide alone. What the study reported, not specific to this receptor: The authors noted that analyses of patient blood samples could not be reproduced because of sample limitations. Selection of PBMC samples for TCRB deep sequencing was based on availability. Pseudoprogression seemed to be unrelated to changes in the top peripheral T cell clonotypes found by TCRB sequencing. Vaccine-induced immune responses across multiple MHC alleles were detected in over 85% of patients.

For CDR1 and CDR2, the germline V gene (reference sequence) lists MNHEY and SMNVEV. The CDR3 numbers 14 residues from cysteine through phenylalanine. The retained sequence is limited to the CDR3, 42 bases, with the frame set at the first base. The V and J ends are trimmed by 3 bases and 5 bases, leaving 11 bases between them. The rearranged chain carries TRBV27 and TRBJ1-5; there is no confident call for the D gene. The TCR comes from a man aged 18 to 35 with glioma. This specimen consisted of PBMCs, obtained from a glioma patient treated with radiotherapy, temozolomide or both. The encoded CDR3 is CASSFRTVYQPQHF. The nucleotide sequence reads as follows: TGTGCCAGCAGTTTTAGAACAGTCTATCAGCCCCAGCATTTT.